The 30 T cell receptor beta chains in this list originate from one sample, sequenced in a study of T cell responses to AZD1222 COVID-19 vaccine. Produced via immunoSEQ multiplex PCR; TCRdb's table is partial and in-frame only. The table has around 100,000 clones, 65% to 85% seen once; the top ten hold around 9.9%. The input for sequencing was peripheral blood, taken on day 0 of AZD1222 vaccination. The source of these receptors is an adult in good health.

The chain employs TRBV12-5 and TRBJ2-1, with D maybe TRBD2 (6 bases). The ends were cut back, 5 bases at V and 8 bases at J, with 16 bases in the middle. Germline V gives CDR1 LGHNT, CDR2 FRNRAP. The CDR3 extends over 14 amino acids. The CDR3 reads CASGTHLATHEQFF. The CDR3 region has the DNA TGTGCTAGTGGTACTCATCTAGCGACCCATGAGCAGTTCTTC.

This chain connects TRBV28 to TRBJ2-7; 7 bases fit TRBD2. From germline, CDR1 is MDHEN and CDR2 SYDVKM. The CDR3 has 15 amino acids. Trimming cost V 2 bases and J 12 bases; bases outside gene matches: 16. CDR3 in amino acids: CASSLDQERGSSRYF. CDR3 DNA sequence: TGTGCCAGCAGTTTAGATCAGGAGCGGGGCTCTTCGCGGTACTTC.

The J gene is TRBJ2-3, the V gene TRBV24-1; D perhaps matches TRBD2 (6 bases). The germline gives CDR1 KGHDR, CDR2 SFDVKD. The CDR3 loop spans 15 amino acids. Deletions cut 10 bases from V and 2 bases from J, with 18 bases between. CDR3 nucleotides: TGTGCCACTGCCCCCCCTGCGGGAATCACAGATACGCAGTATTTT. It translates to CATAPPAGITDTQYF.

The chain combines TRBV24-1 with TRBJ1-6; TRBD1 matches 8 bases. CDR3 length equals 16 residues. The V gene end was trimmed by 11 bases and the J gene end by 7 bases; junction bases not matched to a gene: 15. Per the germline V gene, CDR1 is KGHDR and CDR2 is SFDVKD. The CDR3, as DNA: TGTGCCATATCAAACAGGGGGAGAAACAGAAATTCACCCCTCCACTTT. Translated: CAISNRGRNRNSPLHF.

V and J are TRBV2 and TRBJ2-1; D possibly corresponds to TRBD1 (6 bases). CDR1 and CDR2 (germline): SNHLY, FYNNEI. CDR3 size: 14 residues. With 7 bases removed from V and 0 bases from J, the gap between germline ends came to 10 bases. CDR3 bases: TGTGCCAGCATGAGGGGGAGCTCCTACAATGAGCAGTTCTTC. Encoded protein: CASMRGSSYNEQFF.

The chain couples TRBV27 to TRBJ2-5, with D maybe TRBD1 (6 bases). Per germline, CDR1 MNHEY and CDR2 SMNVEV (reference sequence). The CDR3 loop spans 14 amino acids. V lost 6 bases, J lost 3 bases, and 14 bases lay in between. The CDR3 sequence: CASSTLGGEETQYF. In DNA form, the CDR3 reads TGTGCCAGCAGCACCCTAGGGGGTGAAGAGACCCAGTACTTC.

This chain links TRBV7-3 with TRBJ2-4; weak D call: TRBD1 (6 bases). CDR1 and CDR2 from the germline V gene are SGHTA and FQGTGA. CDR3 length: 13 amino acids. V was cut by 4 bases and J by 9 bases, with 13 bases left in between. DNA of the CDR3: TGTGCCAGCAGCTCAACAGGGATGAGCATTCAGTACTTC. Translation: CASSSTGMSIQYF.

In this sample, this clone turned up a few times. The chain carries TRBV7-2 and TRBJ2-6; 11 bases are a match to TRBD2. Germline loops: CDR1 SGHTA, CDR2 FQGNSA. The CDR3 loop spans 16 amino acids. Trimming at V came to 5 bases and at J to 3 bases, leaving 3 bases not matched to a gene. CDR3 region: CASSPTSGSGANVLTF. The DNA for the CDR3 is TGTGCCAGCAGCCCAACTAGCGGGAGTGGGGCCAACGTCCTGACTTTC.

The chain links TRBV3-1 (or the pseudogene TRBV3-2) to TRBJ1-1; TRBD1 is a possible D gene (6 bases). Germline V lookup: CDR1 LGHDT, CDR2 YNNKEL (reference sequence). This CDR3 contains 12 residues. Trimming removed 5 bases from V and 7 bases from J, with 11 bases in between. The CDR3 loop is CASSNYRDEAFF. The CDR3 bases are TGTGCCAGCAGCAATTACAGGGATGAAGCTTTCTTT.

CDR3 DNA: TGCGCCAGCAGCTTGCAAGGGTACGGCTACACCTTC. Protein product: CASSLQGYGYTF. The J gene is TRBJ1-2, the V gene TRBV5-1, with no clear D. CDR1 and CDR2 from the germline V gene are SGHRS and YFSETQ. This CDR3 has 12 amino acids. Trimming pared 1 base from V and 8 bases from J, leaving 9 bases between.

The chain links TRBV5-1 to TRBJ2-7; the match to TRBD2 covers 12 bases. CDR1 and CDR2 from the germline V gene are SGHRS and YFSETQ. V dropped 5 bases and J dropped 6; count of bases not matched to a gene: 18. The CDR3 is 18 amino acids. CDR3 DNA sequence: TGCGCCAGCAGAGAAGGACTAGCGGGATCGTCGGGAGGGTCCGAGCAGTACTTC. This codes for CASREGLAGSSGGSEQYF.

The rearrangement joins TRBV11-2 to TRBJ2-2; no reliable D call. Germline CDR1 SGHAT, CDR2 FQNNGV. The CDR3 is 15 residues long. The germline V and J ends were trimmed by 6 bases and 1 base, with 12 bases remaining between them. The CDR3 coding sequence is TGTGCCAGCAGGAACATTAGGGAGAACACCGGGGAGCTGTTTTTT. Amino acid sequence: CASRNIRENTGELFF.

The rearrangement links TRBV6-5 to TRBJ2-5; 9 bases match TRBD2. From germline, CDR1 is MNHEY and CDR2 SVGAGI. V trimming: 9 bases; J trimming: 5 bases; junction bases outside the gene matches: 10. The CDR3 consists of 14 residues. The CDR3, as DNA: TGTGCCAGTCTGCGCGGGGGGGCAGGGGAGACCCAGTACTTC. Its translation: CASLRGGAGETQYF.

The chain joins TRBV12-5 to TRBJ1-1; 8 bases are a match to TRBD1. With 1 base clipped from V and 0 bases from J, the junction kept 1 base outside the gene matches. The CDR3 loop spans 15 amino acids. Germline assignment: CDR1 LGHNT and CDR2 FRNRAP. The CDR3 loop is CASGLGQGLNTEAFF. The CDR3 nucleotides are TGTGCTAGTGGTTTGGGACAGGGGCTGAACACTGAAGCTTTCTTT.

Details on this clone: A read error may produce the germline difference seen at one junction end. The chain carries TRBV10-3 and TRBJ1-3; 8 nucleotides align to TRBD1. The germline V gene encodes CDR1 ENHRY and CDR2 SYGVKD. The CDR3 runs 15 residues. CDR3 sequence: CAISRQGNSRNTIYF. The DNA of the CDR3 is TGTGCCATCAGCCGACAGGGGAACTCTCGAAACACCATATATTTT.

V gene TRBV28 combines with J gene TRBJ2-7; D is undetermined. Trimming cost V 3 bases and J 7 bases, with 16 bases left between them. The CDR3 covers 14 residues. Germline assignment: CDR1 MDHEN and CDR2 SYDVKM. Here the CDR3 reads CASSFPGPLVEQYF. CDR3 coding DNA: TGTGCCAGCAGTTTTCCCGGGCCGTTGGTGGAGCAGTACTTC.

In its sample, this clone was seen once. This chain connects TRBV5-1 to TRBJ1-1; D is ambiguous. The CDR3 covers 14 residues. Trimming removed 4 bases from V and 1 base from J, with 11 bases in between. Germline V gene sequence: CDR1 SGHRS, CDR2 YFSETQ. This CDR3 is CASSPRPENTEAFF. The CDR3 bases are TGCGCCAGCAGCCCACGCCCGGAGAACACTGAAGCTTTCTTT.

This clone is a singleton in its sample. The chain has TRBV2 and TRBJ2-5, with D unresolved. The CDR3 runs 12 residues. Trimming took 8 bases from V and 2 from J, leaving 9 bases between them. Germline CDR1 and CDR2: SNHLY and FYNNEI. In DNA form, the CDR3 reads TGTGCCAGCCGCACAGATCAAGAGACCCAGTACTTC. This translates into CASRTDQETQYF.

This chain uses TRBV6-2 or TRBV6-3 with TRBJ2-1; 16 nucleotides agree with TRBD2. V shed 1 base and J 12 bases; nucleotides not matched to a gene: 18. This CDR3 spans 20 amino acids. Looked up from germline, CDR1 is MNHEY and CDR2 is SVGEGT. The CDR3 coding sequence is TGTGCCAGCAGTTACTGGGGACTAGCGGGGGGGCCACTCAAGTCTTATGGGCAGTTCTTC. Its translation: CASSYWGLAGGPLKSYGQFF.

The chain uses TRBV27 and TRBJ1-2; 9 positions agree with TRBD1. V dropped 7 bases and J dropped 4; count of bases not matched to a gene: 7. The CDR3 length is 14 residues. Germline CDR1 MNHEY, CDR2 SMNVEV (reference sequence). The CDR3 sequence: CASKRGQGLYGYTF. CDR3 in DNA: TGTGCCAGCAAAAGGGGACAGGGACTCTATGGCTACACCTTC.

This sequence joins TRBV14 and TRBJ2-1; 8 positions match TRBD2. The germline CDR1 and CDR2 sequences are SGHDN and FVKESK. J lost 14 bases, V lost 3 bases, and 9 bases had no gene match. The CDR3 sequence is 13 residues long. CDR3 sequence: CASSQQLAEAKFF. The CDR3 DNA reads TGTGCCAGCAGCCAGCAACTAGCGGAGGCGAAGTTCTTC. Looking up the rest from reference TRBV14 and TRBJ2-1 gives the full variable domain: EAGVTQFPSHSVIEKGQTVTLRCDPISGHDNLYWYRRVMGKEIKFLLHFVKESKQDESGMPNNRFLAERTGGTYSTLKVQPAELEDSGVYFCASSQQLAEAKFFGPGTRLTVL.

The chain is built from TRBV19 and TRBJ2-6, with D unclear. V gave up 3 bases and J gave up 0 bases, with 0 bases separating them. CDR1 and CDR2 (germline): LNHDA, SQIVND (reference sequence). The CDR3 has 13 residues. The CDR3 is CASSISGANVLTF. For the CDR3, the DNA is TGTGCCAGTAGTATCTCTGGGGCCAACGTCCTGACTTTC.

J is TRBJ2-7 and V is TRBV5-6, with TRBD1 matching over 11 bases. Germline CDR1 SGHDT, CDR2 YYEEEE. The CDR3 loop spans 14 amino acids. After removal of 3 bases from V and 6 bases from J, the junction contained 5 bases not matched to a gene. The DNA for the CDR3 is TGTGCCAGCAGCTCGGGACAGGGGGTGGGCGAGCAGTACTTC. It specifies CASSSGQGVGEQYF.

Only a few counts were recorded for this clone. The CDR3 sequence is CASSHSAGYEQFF. The CDR3 nucleotides read TGTGCCAGCAGCCACTCAGCGGGCTATGAGCAGTTCTTC. The genes are TRBV3-1 (or the pseudogene TRBV3-2) and TRBJ2-1; TRBD2 might be the D (6 bases). CDR1 is LGHDT, CDR2 YNNKEL, per germline (reference sequence). The CDR3 is 13 residues long. Trimming stripped 3 bases from V and 8 bases from J, with 11 bases between.

The chain combines TRBV7-8 with TRBJ1-6; 7 positions agree with TRBD1. The CDR3 is 18 residues long. Germline values: CDR1 SGHVS, CDR2 FQNEAQ. Trimming took 1 base from V and 2 from J; bases not matched to a gene: 8. The CDR3 reads CASSLETGTATYNSPLHF. In DNA, the CDR3 is TGTGCCAGCAGCTTAGAGACCGGGACAGCGACCTATAATTCACCCCTCCACTTT.

The rearrangement uses TRBV19 and TRBJ2-1, with TRBD1 identical over 9 bases. This CDR3 contains 15 residues. Germline values: CDR1 LNHDA, CDR2 SQIVND (reference sequence). The V gene end was trimmed by 6 bases and the J gene end by 2 bases; junction bases not matched to a gene: 5. The CDR3 DNA sequence: TGTGCCAGTAGCCAAACAGGGGGCGCCTACAATGAGCAGTTCTTC. Amino acids: CASSQTGGAYNEQFF.

CDR3 region: CASSFYPDRNSPLHF. Written as DNA, the CDR3 is TGTGCCAGCAGCTTCTATCCGGACAGGAATTCACCCCTCCACTTT. The chain recombines TRBV7-9 with TRBJ1-6, with TRBD1 identical over 7 bases. The CDR3 sequence is 15 residues long. The germline V gene encodes CDR1 SEHNR and CDR2 FQNEAQ (reference sequence). The trim removed 3 bases at V and 7 bases at J, leaving 6 bases unmatched.

The CDR3 bases are TGTGCCAGCAGTTTCTGGCAGTACTTC. Translated, it gives CASSFWQYF. The chain couples TRBV27 to TRBJ2-7; D unclear. V lost 3 bases and J lost 9, with 3 bases in between. Germline lookup yields CDR1 MNHEY and CDR2 SMNVEV (reference sequence). The CDR3 sequence is 9 residues long.

This clone was seen a handful of times. The chain is built from TRBV28 and TRBJ1-2, with D tentatively TRBD1 (6 bases). Trimming left V 6 bases short and J 4 bases short, with 18 bases between. Germline V gene data show CDR1 as MDHEN and CDR2 as SYDVKM. The CDR3 spans 15 residues. CDR3 in amino acids: CASRWGGAPAYGYTF. CDR3 in DNA: TGTGCCAGCAGATGGGGGGGGGCTCCGGCCTATGGCTACACCTTC.

The V call is TRBV10-3, the J call TRBJ1-2; TRBD1 agrees at 9 bases. The CDR3 sequence is 15 residues long. Germline V CDR1 and CDR2: ENHRY, SYGVKD. V lost 2 bases, J lost 6 bases, and 7 bases stayed unmatched. CDR3: CAISEVLTGGNGYTF. The CDR3, as DNA: TGTGCCATCAGTGAGGTCCTGACAGGGGGTAATGGCTACACCTTC.